The 10 T cell receptor beta chains in this list originate from one sample, sequenced in a study of T cell responses to AZD1222 COVID-19 vaccine. Sequencing used immunoSEQ multiplex PCR; TCRdb keeps in-frame clones, though not all of them. The sample has fewer than 120,000 clones, around 90% seen once. Sample: peripheral blood, taken 28 days after the second AZD1222 dose. These receptors were collected from an adult who received the AZD1222 COVID-19 vaccine.

Comment on this clone: Other DNA sequences of this sample code for an identical CDR3. The V call is TRBV6-4, the J call TRBJ2-6; D may be TRBD2 (7 bases). This CDR3 contains 16 residues. CDR1 is MRHNA, CDR2 SNTAGT, per germline. The V end lost 3 bases, the J end lost 4 bases, and 13 bases lay between the germline ends. CDR3: CASSDEGGAGANVLTF. The CDR3 DNA sequence: TGTGCCAGCAGTGATGAGGGGGGGGCGGGGGCCAACGTCCTGACTTTC.

This chain joins TRBV6-2 or TRBV6-3 and TRBJ2-2; 7 nucleotides match TRBD2. CDR3 length: 14 residues. V trimming: 7 bases; J trimming: 7 bases; junction bases outside the gene matches: 9. Germline lookup yields CDR1 MNHEY and CDR2 SVGEGT. CDR3 nucleotide sequence: TGTGCCAGCAACCCAGCTAGCGGTCTCGGGGAGCTGTTTTTT. This translates into CASNPASGLGELFF.

This sequence joins TRBV5-1 and TRBJ2-7; D gene unclear. V gave up 5 bases and J gave up 0 bases, with 12 bases separating them. Germline V CDR1 and CDR2: SGHRS, YFSETQ. The CDR3 length is 14 residues. The CDR3 nucleotides read TGCGCCAGCAGTCATAGAGACTCCTCCTACGAGCAGTACTTC. Protein product: CASSHRDSSYEQYF.

The chain uses TRBV30 and TRBJ2-2; D ambiguous. The CDR3 consists of 13 residues. CDR1 is GTSNPN, CDR2 SVGIG, per germline (reference sequence). Trimming stripped 2 bases from V and 4 bases from J, with 8 bases between. CDR3 sequence (DNA): TGTGCCTGGAGTAGCGATACCACCGGGGAGCTGTTTTTT. This translates into CAWSSDTTGELFF.

Regarding this clone: In the same sample, other DNA sequences code for this CDR3. The V call is TRBV5-4, the J call TRBJ2-7, with 12 bases lining up with TRBD2. In germline, CDR1 is SGHNT, CDR2 YYREEE (reference sequence). The CDR3 loop spans 14 amino acids. The V segment lost 4 bases and the J segment 6 bases; nucleotides outside the gene matches: 5. The CDR3 here is CASSPTSGRGEQYF. The CDR3 coding sequence is TGTGCCAGCAGCCCGACTAGCGGGAGAGGCGAGCAGTACTTC.

This clone has more than one count but fewer than ten. V gene TRBV14 combines with J gene TRBJ1-6, with 11 bases lining up with TRBD1. The CDR3 is made up of 16 amino acids. Losses at the gene ends were 3 bases for V and 8 bases for J; bases not matched to a gene: 6. Per germline, CDR1 SGHDN and CDR2 FVKESK. The CDR3: CASSQDRGRVYSPLHF. The CDR3 nucleotides read TGTGCCAGCAGCCAGGACAGGGGGCGAGTATATTCACCCCTCCACTTT.

The J gene is TRBJ1-3, the V gene TRBV13, with a possible D match to TRBD1 (5 bases). V was clipped by 10 bases and J by 0 bases, with 10 bases between them. Germline CDR1 and CDR2: PRHDT and FYEKMQ (reference sequence). The CDR3 is 13 amino acids. CDR3 DNA: TGTGCCACCCACAGGACCTCTGGAAACACCATATATTTT. Protein: CATHRTSGNTIYF.

In DNA form, the CDR3 reads TGCGCCAGCAGCTTGGGAACACGGCTATTTAATGAAAAACTGTTTTTT. Amino acid sequence: CASSLGTRLFNEKLFF. The genes are TRBV5-1 and TRBJ1-4; no reliable D call. Trimming shortened V by 0 bases and J by 4 bases, and 13 bases separated the two germline ends. The CDR3 runs to 16 residues. Germline CDR1 is SGHRS and CDR2 is YFSETQ.

This sequence joins TRBV19 and TRBJ1-1; 7 bases fit TRBD1. The length of the CDR3 is 13 residues. Germline V gene lookup returns CDR1 LNHDA and CDR2 SQIVND (reference sequence). The ends lost 5 bases at V and 1 base at J; junction bases unmatched: 1. CDR3 DNA: TGTGCCAGTAGTGGGACAGCGAACACTGAAGCTTTCTTT. Translated: CASSGTANTEAFF.

CDR3 amino acids: CASTFGATSGNTIYF. The CDR3 region has the DNA TGTGCCAGCACCTTCGGGGCCACCTCTGGAAACACCATATATTTT. This chain links TRBV11-3 with TRBJ1-3, with D possibly being TRBD1 (5 bases). This CDR3 is built from 15 residues. V was shortened by 7 bases and J by 0 bases, with 13 bases between the two germline ends. CDR1 is SGHNT and CDR2 is YENEEA in the germline V gene.